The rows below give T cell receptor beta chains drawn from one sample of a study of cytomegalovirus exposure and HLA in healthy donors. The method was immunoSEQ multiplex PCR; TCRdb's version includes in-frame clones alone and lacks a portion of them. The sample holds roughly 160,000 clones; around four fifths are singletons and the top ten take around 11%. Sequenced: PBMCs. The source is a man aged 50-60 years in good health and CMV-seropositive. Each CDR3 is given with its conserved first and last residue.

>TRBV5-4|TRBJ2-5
CASSPFDRVQETQYF
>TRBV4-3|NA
CASSQALSGDEQYF
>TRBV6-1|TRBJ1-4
CASSEARLRGEKLFF
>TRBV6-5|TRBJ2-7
CASRGGEGVNYEQYF
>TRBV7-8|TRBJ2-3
CASSRRRSAGGVTDTQYF
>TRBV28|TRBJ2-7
CASSFFAGYRQYF
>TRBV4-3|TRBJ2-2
CASSQGGGTGELFF
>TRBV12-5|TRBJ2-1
CASGRTSYNEQFF
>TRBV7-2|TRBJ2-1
CASSLAGQRPLDEQFF
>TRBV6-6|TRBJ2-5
CASRLGGVQETQYF
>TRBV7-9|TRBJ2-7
CASRGGSAYEQYF
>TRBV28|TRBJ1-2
CASRTGNYGYTF
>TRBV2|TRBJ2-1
CASSDVAGGQRLEQFF
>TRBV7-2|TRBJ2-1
CASSSRPGNEQFF
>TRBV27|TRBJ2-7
CASNQATSGDSYEQYF
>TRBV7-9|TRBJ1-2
CASSLGRGYTF
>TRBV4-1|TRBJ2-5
CASSHSTSIQETQYF
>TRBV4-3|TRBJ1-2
CASSHPGQGADGYTF
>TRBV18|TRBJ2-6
CASSWDTGANVLTF
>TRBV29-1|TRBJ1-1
CSVPDKNTEAFF
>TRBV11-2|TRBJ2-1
CASSYSGGDEQFF
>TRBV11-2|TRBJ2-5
CASSSAGDGETQYF
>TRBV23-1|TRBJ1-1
CASSQRGLTEAFF
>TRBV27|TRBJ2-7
CATGITHEQYF
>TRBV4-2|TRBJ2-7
CASSQMAGTGGSYEQYF
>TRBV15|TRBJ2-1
CATSGVGSHNEQFF
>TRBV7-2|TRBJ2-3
CASSLAGGPADTQYF
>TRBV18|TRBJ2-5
CASSPTQAETQYF
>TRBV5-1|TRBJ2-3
CASSQRGQSPDTQYF
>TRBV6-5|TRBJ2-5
CASSYSGLGEGETQYF
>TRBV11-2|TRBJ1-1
CASSLQGRTEAFF
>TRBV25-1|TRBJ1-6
CASSAYRDNSPLHF
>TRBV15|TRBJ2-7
CATSTDRVSHEQYF